One and the same sample provided the 16 T cell receptor beta chains below, sequenced in a study of T cell repertoires in cytomegalovirus infection. Each CDR3 protein gets one entry after TCRdb re-called the reads with MiXCR. The data show approximately 910,000 distinct CDR3 sequences, roughly 31% seen once. These receptors lack a known antigen. The material sequenced was cultured CD8+ T cells from PBMCs, taken from culture after CMV antigen stimulation. The receptors here all came from a human donor in good health (CMV status not recorded). Some clones in this sample may be carry-over from other donors' samples.

With regard to this clonotype: A read error may be the cause here, since a much bigger clone is one base away. The chain links TRBV5-8 to TRBJ2-1; D not certain. Deletions cut 4 bases from V and 0 bases from J, with 8 bases between. Germline assignment: CDR1 SGHTS and CDR2 YDEGEE. The CDR3 spans 14 residues. The CDR3 nucleotides are TGTGCCAGCAGCCAAAGGAGCTCCTACAATGAGCAGTTCTTC. As protein: CASSQRSSYNEQFF.

This clonotype has just a few counts. The chain carries TRBV6-2 or TRBV6-3 and TRBJ1-1; no definite D call. CDR1 is MNHEY and CDR2 is SVGEGT in the germline V gene. Trimming stripped 0 bases from V and 4 bases from J, with 9 bases between. The CDR3 has 14 amino acids. Written as DNA, the CDR3 is TGTGCCAGCAGTTACTCGAATCTTTTCACTGAAGCTTTCTTT. This translates into CASSYSNLFTEAFF.

This chain connects TRBV19 to TRBJ2-1; D gene uncertain. CDR1 and CDR2 (germline): LNHDA, SQIVND (reference sequence). This CDR3 is 13 amino acids long. The ends were cut back, 7 bases at V and 6 bases at J, with 13 bases in the middle. The CDR3: CASTSLDFNEQFF. The CDR3 DNA reads TGTGCCAGTACATCGTTGGATTTCAATGAGCAGTTCTTC.

This clonotype was seen many times. The chain carries TRBV6-1 and TRBJ1-2, with TRBD1 matching 8 bases. The CDR3 totals 15 residues. V lost 6 bases and J lost 3; bases outside the gene matches: 9. Germline V gene lookup returns CDR1 MNHNS and CDR2 SASEGT. The CDR3 is CASRTKTGVYYGYTF. In DNA, the CDR3 is TGTGCCAGCAGAACAAAGACAGGGGTTTACTATGGCTACACCTTC.

This clonotype was detected ten times or more. The chain employs TRBV7-8 and TRBJ2-3; perhaps D is TRBD1 or TRBD2 (5 bases each). The V and J ends lost 5 bases and 1 base respectively, with 13 bases between them. The CDR3 covers 15 residues. Germline assignment: CDR1 SGHVS and CDR2 FQNEAQ. The CDR3 spells CASSIRDRGTDTQYF. CDR3 coding DNA: TGTGCCAGCAGCATCCGGGACCGGGGCACAGATACGCAGTATTTT.

This clonotype was seen more than once but under ten times. The V call is TRBV28, the J call TRBJ2-7, with D tentatively TRBD1 (5 bases). The V gene's germline CDR1 is MDHEN and CDR2 SYDVKM. The CDR3 has 14 residues. Trimming cost V 6 bases and J 2 bases, with 14 bases left between them. CDR3 residues: CASSLVTAPYEQYV. The DNA for the CDR3 is TGTGCCAGCAGCCTAGTGACAGCCCCCTACGAGCAGTACGTC.

This clonotype was picked up a small number of times. The chain joins TRBV19 to TRBJ1-1; tentatively, D is TRBD1 (5 bases). CDR1 is LNHDA and CDR2 is SQIVND in the germline V gene (reference sequence). The CDR3 length is 14 residues. The V gene lost 3 bases and the J gene lost 1 base, with 9 bases spanning the gap. The CDR3, as DNA: TGTGCCAGTAGTATCTCGGGACCGAACACTGAAGCTTTCTTT. Residues: CASSISGPNTEAFF.

This clonotype showed up many times. CDR3 bases: TGTGCCAGCAAGGGAGACGAAGGCCAGCCCCAGCATTTT. Residues: CASKGDEGQPQHF. V and J are TRBV7-2 and TRBJ1-5; D is unresolved. The V end was cut by 7 bases, the J end by 7 bases, with 14 bases between. The CDR3 has 13 amino acids. Germline loops: CDR1 SGHTA, CDR2 FQGNSA.

This clonotype was recorded many times. V is TRBV6-6 and J is TRBJ2-3; D is undetermined. Trimming stripped 2 bases from V and 0 bases from J, with 9 bases between. CDR3 length: 15 amino acids. Germline lookup yields CDR1 MNHNY and CDR2 SVGAGI (reference sequence). The CDR3 DNA follows: TGTGCCAGCAGTTACGGACCCGGTAGCACAGATACGCAGTATTTT. Translation gives CASSYGPGSTDTQYF.

The chain joins TRBV7-4 to TRBJ2-7, with TRBD1 identical over 10 bases. The germline V gene encodes CDR1 SGHVT and CDR2 SQSDAQ. The J segment lost 4 bases and the V segment lost 5 bases, leaving 8 bases of the junction unmatched. The CDR3 extends over 15 amino acids. CDR3 sequence: CASSLGQGREYEQYV. The CDR3 bases are TGTGCCAGCAGCCTGGGACAGGGGAGGGAATACGAGCAGTACGTC.

This chain links TRBV6-1 with TRBJ1-1; maybe TRBD1 (5 bases). The V end was cut by 8 bases, the J end by 4 bases, with 14 bases between. Looked up from germline, CDR1 is MNHNS and CDR2 is SASEGT. The CDR3 covers 13 residues. The CDR3 reads CASCPGVSTEAFF. CDR3 bases: TGTGCCAGCTGTCCGGGGGTGAGCACTGAAGCTTTCTTT.

This clonotype is a singleton in its sample. The rearrangement joins TRBV7-6 to TRBJ2-5, with D possibly being TRBD2 (6 bases). The CDR3 extends over 15 amino acids. Germline V gene lookup returns CDR1 SGHVS and CDR2 FNYEAQ. Between the trimmed V and J ends, which lost 1 base and 5 bases, there was a span of 14 bases. The CDR3 DNA is TGTGCCAGCAGCTTAGACCAGAAGGGAGGCGAGACCCAGTACTTC. This sequence encodes CASSLDQKGGETQYF. Full variable domain (rest looked up from reference TRBV7-6 and TRBJ2-5): GAGVSQSPRYKVTKRGQDVALRCDPISGHVSLYWYRQALGQGPEFLTYFNYEAQQDKSGLPNDRFSAERPEGSISTLTIQRTEQRDSAMYRCASSLDQKGGETQYFGPGTRLLVL.

This clonotype came up a few times. The chain links TRBV28 to TRBJ2-5, with TRBD1 identical over 9 bases. The ends lost 5 bases at V and 1 base at J; junction bases unmatched: 5. Germline CDR1 MDHEN, CDR2 SYDVKM. CDR3 length equals 15 residues. The CDR3 coding sequence is TGTGCCAGCAGTCCGGGACAGGGTCTCCAAGAGACCCAGTACTTC. This codes for CASSPGQGLQETQYF.

This clonotype was detected once. The genes are TRBV13 and TRBJ2-3, with 7 bases aligning to TRBD2. The CDR3 has 14 amino acids. Germline CDR1 and CDR2: PRHDT and FYEKMQ (reference sequence). V was clipped by 3 bases and J by 7 bases; unmatched bases: 7. This CDR3 reads CASSFGLGVNTQYF. CDR3 coding DNA: TGTGCCAGCAGCTTTGGACTAGGGGTTAATACGCAGTATTTT.

This clonotype appeared a few times. This chain connects TRBV6-1 to TRBJ1-5, with D tentatively TRBD1 (5 bases). This CDR3 contains 16 residues. V was cut by 4 bases and J by 2 bases, with 15 bases left in between. Germline-derived CDR1 and CDR2 are MNHNS and SASEGT. The CDR3 nucleotides read TGTGCCAGCAGTGGGTTTTTCGGACACCGCAATCAGCCCCAGCATTTT. This codes for CASSGFFGHRNQPQHF.

This clonotype was seen at least ten times. V and J are TRBV6-1 and TRBJ1-5; D unresolved. Germline V gene sequence: CDR1 MNHNS, CDR2 SASEGT. The CDR3 sequence is 16 residues long. V was pared by 2 bases and J by 0 bases, with 11 bases between. CDR3 protein: CASSEFTGISNQPQHF. DNA for the CDR3: TGTGCCAGCAGTGAATTCACGGGGATTAGCAATCAGCCCCAGCATTTT.